This T cell receptor beta chain originates from a study of T-cell memory formation after mild COVID-19 (dated by TCRdb to about 2021). About the study as a whole: TCR sequence clusters from the two donors were largely donor specific. Longitudinal TCRalpha and TCRbeta repertoire sequencing tracked T-cell clones expanding and contracting after mild COVID-19 in a couple of donors. Two young, previously healthy adult volunteers made up the cohort, one male and one female.

On the study overall, not on this receptor specifically: From day 15 to 85, contracting clones showed balanced CD4/CD8 phenotypes, whereas a second wave of clones that expanded from day 15 to 37 leaned towards CD4+. The study included only a couple of mild cases, and larger cohorts that include severe cases with pre-infection samples were judged to be necessary. Some responding clones were detected in pre-infection memory, which suggested that pre-existing cross-reactive memory T cells had joined the SARS-CoV-2 response. Contracting CD4+ clones were located mainly in the CM and EM memory subsets, whereas CD8+ clones were found to be enriched in EMRA. Whether the second-wave clones peaking on day 37 were SARS-CoV-2 specific was not confirmed.

V and J are truncated by 1 base and 7 bases respectively, leaving an intervening sequence of 13 bases. Spanning cysteine to phenylalanine, the CDR3 consists of 13 amino acids. The kept DNA is CDR3 alone, 39 bases in frame from the first base. CDR1 GTSNPN and CDR2 SVGIG are derived from the germline V gene (reference sequence). About this clonotype itself: What antigen it recognizes has not been identified. Base-call qualities are not available, and no considerably larger clone is one nucleotide away.

Ficoll-Paque density gradient centrifugation was the method used to isolate PBMCs. The sample was run on an Illumina NovaSeq 6000. Using 5'RACE with constant-segment primers, TCRalpha and TCRbeta cDNA libraries were constructed, with sample barcodes and unique molecular identifiers added in the process. RNA was extracted from every sample with Trizol reagent. The libraries were amplified in two PCR steps, and the second step added a second sample barcode and Illumina TruSeq adapters. Sequencing of libraries was performed on an Illumina NovaSeq with 2 x 150 bp paired-end reads. Under the source paper's analysis protocol: Reads were demultiplexed and collapsed into UMI-guided consensus sequences with migec v1.2.7. With mixcr v2.1.11, UMI consensuses were aligned to TRA and TRB V and J templates and assembled into clonotypes. Expanded or contracted clonotypes were those called significant by both edgeR and NoisET, with noise models trained on biological replicates. For edgeR calls, the thresholds were a false discovery rate-adjusted p below 0.01 and a log2 fold-change of 1. As an exploratory analysis of dynamics, PCA with hierarchical clustering was applied to max-normalized trajectories of the 1000 most abundant clonotypes. Separately sequenced CD4+ and CD8+ repertoires were used to assign the CD4 or CD8 phenotype of responding clones. TCRdb reprocessed the public reads (quality trimming at Q25 with fastp, clone calling with MiXCR) and kept in-frame beta chains. Here each entry gathers all rows of one CDR3 protein and keeps the most common genes and DNA. The V and J calls, along with clone size, are taken from TCRdb and not from the paper's own processing. The sample profile shows a few hundred thousand distinct CDR3 sequences; around 16% of them were found once. The top ten hold roughly 22% of the sample.

The sample comprised PBMCs or a T cell subset sorted from them (not recorded which). The sequence was collected from a man aged 18 to 29 who had mild COVID-19 (a few samples of this study predate the infection). The sample titles of this study are shuffled in the database, so cell type and time point are left out; the donor was told from shared clones. This chain joins TRBV30 to TRBJ2-5; the D gene identity is not certain. The bases read TGTGCCTGGAGTGGCGAGGCCCGGAGGACCCAGTACTTC. Its translation is CAWSGEARRTQYF.